This entry concerns a single T cell receptor (beta chain). Those who participated ranged in age from about 18 to 89 years and resided in under 25 US areas. This specimen belongs to a study of blood T cell repertoires in COVID-19. Original processing methods: Reference gene primer amplification yielded estimated nucleated cell counts. The protocol was immunoSEQ multiplex PCR, while the TCRdb copy is restricted to in-frame clones and leaves out a portion. V and J calls and clone size are as listed in that table; D and trimming were resolved from the DNA. Of approximately 400,000 clones listed, 88% were seen once; the top ten hold roughly 1.2%. Germline CDR1 LNHDA, CDR2 SQIVND (reference sequence). The length of the CDR3 is 14 residues. V gave up 7 bases and J gave up 0 bases, with 10 bases separating them.

Sample: PBMCs or T cells enriched from blood (not recorded which). The origin of this receptor is a woman under 30 who had recovered from COVID-19. The V gene is TRBV19, the J gene TRBJ1-5, with unresolved D. CDR3 sequence (DNA): TGTGCCAGTAAAGCCCGTGATAGCAATCAGCCCCAGCATTTT. It specifies CASKARDSNQPQHF.